These 29 T cell receptor beta chains were sequenced from one sample in a study of T cells in Graves' hyperthyroidism and ophthalmopathy. Amplified TCR beta CDR3 regions came from RNA transcripts. HTBI primers were used for first-round RT-PCR of the TCR CDR3. MiXCR, applied by TCRdb to the multiplex PCR reads, yields one record per CDR3 protein. The table records about 410,000 distinct CDR3 sequences, roughly 15% of them present only once. The sequenced sample was blood. The receptors were gathered from a young man with Graves' ophthalmopathy.

The V and J genes are TRBV19 and TRBJ1-1, with 10 bases fitting TRBD1. Germline CDR1 reads LNHDA; CDR2 reads SQIVND (reference sequence). V dropped 5 bases and J dropped 3; count of bases not matched to a gene: 3. This CDR3 comprises 14 residues. The CDR3 region has the DNA TGTGCCAGTAGTGCGGGACAGGGGCACACTGAAGCTTTCTTT. Amino acid sequence: CASSAGQGHTEAFF.

The chain carries TRBV18 and TRBJ2-2, with 13 bases matching TRBD2. The V and J ends lost 3 bases and 4 bases, in that order; junction bases with no gene match: 8. The germline V gene encodes CDR1 KGHSH and CDR2 LQKENI. CDR3 length equals 18 residues. This CDR3 is CASSPLTSGRRSTGELFF. DNA for the CDR3: TGTGCCAGCTCACCCTTGACTAGCGGGAGGCGAAGCACCGGGGAGCTGTTTTTT.

This clonotype was picked up many times. V is TRBV5-1 and J is TRBJ2-3; 8 bases agree with TRBD1. Germline V gene lookup returns CDR1 SGHRS and CDR2 YFSETQ. V shed 0 bases, J shed 4 bases, and the junction held 4 bases outside the gene matches. CDR3 length: 15 amino acids. The CDR3, as DNA: TGCGCCAGCAGCTTGGCAGGGGGCTACGCAGATACGCAGTATTTT. This translates into CASSLAGGYADTQYF. The variable domain in full, with the rest retrieved from reference TRBV5-1 and TRBJ2-3, is KAGVTQTPRYLIKTRGQQVTLSCSPISGHRSVSWYQQTPGQGLQFLFEYFSETQRNKGNFPGRFSGRQFSNSRSEMNVSTLELGDSALYLCASSLAGGYADTQYFGPGTRLTVL.

The V call is TRBV5-5, the J call TRBJ1-5; D unclear. The CDR3 length is 14 residues. Germline CDR1 SGHKS, CDR2 YYEKEE (reference sequence). The V and J ends lost 0 bases and 7 bases respectively, with 11 bases between them. CDR3 DNA: TGTGCCAGCAGCTTGGACCAGAGAAGACAGCCCCAGCATTTT. It is translated as CASSLDQRRQPQHF.

As to this clonotype: A single base separates this from a much larger clone, so it may be a read error. This chain links TRBV30 with TRBJ2-7; D is uncertain. The CDR3 is 13 residues long. CDR1 and CDR2 from the germline V gene are GTSNPN and SVGIG (reference sequence). The germline V and J ends were trimmed by 6 bases and 2 bases, with 14 bases remaining between them. DNA for the CDR3: TGTGCCTGCCGCCCCACGCCCACCTACGAGCAGTACTTC. It encodes CACRPTPTYEQYF. The full variable domain, its missing parts supplied by reference TRBV30 and TRBJ2-7, is SQTIHQWPATLVQPVGSPLSLECTVEGTSNPNLYWYRQAAGRGLQLLFYSVGIGQISSEVPQNLSASRPQDRQFILSSKKLLLSDSGFYLCACRPTPTYEQYFGPGTRLTVT.

This clonotype was seen many times. The rearrangement links TRBV24-1 to TRBJ2-5; weak D call: TRBD1 (5 bases). Trimming stripped 2 bases from V and 5 bases from J, with 17 bases between. The CDR3 sequence is 16 residues long. Germline V CDR1 and CDR2: KGHDR, SFDVKD. In nucleotides, the CDR3 is TGTGCCACCAGTGATTCCCTCTCCGGCCCAGGGGAGACCCAGTACTTC. Protein product: CATSDSLSGPGETQYF.

This clonotype occurred a few times. The J gene is TRBJ2-2, the V gene TRBV10-3; the match to TRBD1 covers 8 bases. This CDR3 is built from 16 residues. J gave up 1 base and V 6 bases, and 7 bases lay outside the gene matches. Germline CDR1 ENHRY, CDR2 SYGVKD. This chain's CDR3 is CAISDRDRRNTGELFF. The CDR3 region has the DNA TGTGCCATCAGCGACCGGGACAGGAGGAACACCGGGGAGCTGTTTTTT.

This clonotype was seen a few times. The chain employs TRBV19 and TRBJ2-1, with TRBD2 as a possible D gene (6 bases). The CDR3 covers 13 residues. Germline lookup yields CDR1 LNHDA and CDR2 SQIVND (reference sequence). V was pared by 1 base and J by 10 bases, with 11 bases between. CDR3 DNA: TGTGCCAGTAGTATAGTCGGGAGTGGAGAGCAGTTCTTC. As protein: CASSIVGSGEQFF.

This clonotype occurred a few times. The rearrangement joins TRBV7-9 to TRBJ2-6; no firm D call. V dropped 5 bases and J dropped 3 bases, with 26 bases sitting between them. The germline V gene encodes CDR1 SEHNR and CDR2 FQNEAQ (reference sequence). The CDR3 consists of 20 residues. As DNA, the CDR3 is TGTGCCAGCAGCAAAACAGACATAGGCGTACTGTACGGTGGGGCCAACGTCCTGACTTTC. Translating gives CASSKTDIGVLYGGANVLTF.

The chain combines TRBV5-4 with TRBJ2-3; 11 nucleotides align to TRBD2. V shed 4 bases and J 2 bases; nucleotides not matched to a gene: 9. The CDR3 length is 17 residues. CDR1 is SGHNT, CDR2 YYREEE, per germline (reference sequence). CDR3 coding DNA: TGTGCCAGCAGCGGGGGGACTAGCGGCCCTTCCACAGATACGCAGTATTTT. Residues: CASSGGTSGPSTDTQYF.

The genes are TRBV19 and TRBJ1-5; D gene ambiguous. The germline gives CDR1 LNHDA, CDR2 SQIVND (reference sequence). V was cut by 0 bases and J by 4 bases, with 10 bases left in between. The CDR3 has 15 amino acids. The CDR3 DNA reads as TGTGCCAGTAGTATAGATTTTCGGGGTAATCAGCCCCAGCATTTT. Its protein is CASSIDFRGNQPQHF. Full variable domain (remainder filled in from reference TRBV19 and TRBJ1-5): DGGITQSPKYLFRKEGQNVTLSCEQNLNHDAMYWYRQDPGQGLRLIYYSQIVNDFQKGDIAEGYSVSREKKESFPLTVTSAQKNPTAFYLCASSIDFRGNQPQHFGDGTRLSIL.

This clonotype was observed many times. The rearrangement joins TRBV2 to TRBJ2-3, with 7 bases aligning to TRBD1. Germline V gives CDR1 SNHLY, CDR2 FYNNEI. The CDR3 spans 17 residues. V shed 1 base, J shed 1 base, and the junction held 8 bases outside the gene matches. DNA for the CDR3: TGTGCCAGCAGTGAAGGAATACAGGGGATGGGCACAGATACGCAGTATTTT. Translated: CASSEGIQGMGTDTQYF.

This clonotype has more than one count but fewer than ten. The J gene is TRBJ2-1, the V gene TRBV10-3; D gene unclear. V was cut by 7 bases and J by 0 bases, with 10 bases left in between. The CDR3 covers 14 residues. Germline V gene lookup returns CDR1 ENHRY and CDR2 SYGVKD. Here the CDR3 DNA reads TGTGCCATCACGTCGGCAGGCTCCTACAATGAGCAGTTCTTC. Amino acid sequence: CAITSAGSYNEQFF.

There are many counts of this clonotype. This chain joins TRBV27 and TRBJ1-2; possibly TRBD1 for D (5 bases). The CDR3 contains 15 residues. Germline V CDR1 and CDR2: MNHEY, SMNVEV (reference sequence). Trimming shortened V by 0 bases and J by 6 bases, and 14 bases separated the two germline ends. CDR3 loop: CASSLSHGLGDGYTF. The CDR3 nucleotides are TGTGCCAGCAGTTTATCGCACGGACTAGGGGATGGCTACACCTTC.

The rearrangement links TRBV9 to TRBJ1-2; D unresolved. The V and J ends lost 7 bases and 6 bases respectively, with 10 bases between them. This CDR3 has 11 residues. Germline values: CDR1 SGDLS, CDR2 YYNGEE. The CDR3 DNA follows: TGTGCCAGCGCCCTAGGGCATGGCTACACCTTC. Translated: CASALGHGYTF.

In its sample, this clonotype was seen many times. The rearrangement joins TRBV7-9 to TRBJ2-7, with 8 bases fitting TRBD1. CDR3 length equals 15 residues. J lost 1 base, V lost 6 bases, and 8 bases had no gene match. Germline V gene sequence: CDR1 SEHNR, CDR2 FQNEAQ (reference sequence). The CDR3 loop is CASSTRTGTSYEQYF. CDR3 in DNA: TGTGCCAGCAGTACCCGGACAGGGACATCCTACGAGCAGTACTTC.

This clonotype came up many times. The rearrangement links TRBV20-1 to TRBJ1-5; D possibly corresponds to TRBD1 (6 bases). This CDR3 spans 15 amino acids. CDR1 DFQATT and CDR2 SNEGSKA come from the germline V gene (reference sequence). V lost 5 bases and J lost 1, with 15 bases in between. The CDR3: CSAHTQGHSNQPQHF. The CDR3 bases are TGCAGTGCTCACACACAGGGCCACAGCAATCAGCCCCAGCATTTT.

This clonotype has a count of ten or more. The chain recombines TRBV3-1 with TRBJ2-1, with D perhaps TRBD1 (5 bases). V was trimmed by 4 bases and J by 0 bases, leaving 10 bases between them. Germline V lookup: CDR1 LGHDT, CDR2 YNNKEL (reference sequence). The CDR3 sequence is 15 residues long. In DNA, the CDR3 is TGTGCCAGCAGCCCGCTAGGGGACTCCTACAATGAGCAGTTCTTC. It is translated as CASSPLGDSYNEQFF.

This clonotype was seen a handful of times. The rearrangement uses TRBV6-1 and TRBJ2-2, with D possibly called TRBD1 or TRBD2 (5 bases each). V was trimmed by 8 bases and J by 1 base, leaving 14 bases between them. The CDR3 loop spans 15 amino acids. Germline values: CDR1 MNHNS, CDR2 SASEGT. This CDR3 is CASGPGPWNTGELFF. As DNA, the CDR3 is TGTGCCAGCGGTCCGGGACCCTGGAACACCGGGGAGCTGTTTTTT.

In its sample, this clonotype was seen many times. The genes are TRBV27 and TRBJ2-6; D may match TRBD1 or TRBD2 (5 bases each). Between the trimmed V and J ends, which lost 2 bases and 0 bases, there was a span of 14 bases. The CDR3 is 18 amino acids. CDR1 is MNHEY and CDR2 is SMNVEV in the germline V gene (reference sequence). The CDR3 region has the DNA TGTGCCAGCAGTTTAAAGCCCACAGGACTCTCTGGGGCCAACGTCCTGACTTTC. Amino acid sequence: CASSLKPTGLSGANVLTF.

This sequence joins TRBV7-2 and TRBJ1-2; TRBD1 matches 8 bases. CDR1 is SGHTA and CDR2 is FQGNSA in the germline V gene. The CDR3 runs to 15 residues. V was clipped by 4 bases and J by 5 bases; unmatched bases: 9. The CDR3 coding sequence is TGTGCCAGCAGCTCGGCCCGGGACAGGTTATATGGCTACACCTTC. It is translated as CASSSARDRLYGYTF.

This clonotype was seen repeatedly, ten times or more. The chain couples TRBV11-2 to TRBJ2-5; 8 bases are a match to TRBD1. The junction had 1 base not matched to a gene; V was cut back by 5 bases and J by 2 bases. This CDR3 has 13 amino acids. Looked up from germline, CDR1 is SGHAT and CDR2 is FQNNGV. The CDR3 DNA sequence: TGTGCCAGCAGCCGACAGGGGCAAGAGACCCAGTACTTC. This codes for CASSRQGQETQYF.

This clonotype appeared many times. The rearrangement uses TRBV3-1 and TRBJ1-1; D unclear. This CDR3 has 12 amino acids. Trimming took 2 bases from V and 0 from J, leaving 1 base between them. Germline-derived CDR1 and CDR2 are LGHDT and YNNKEL (reference sequence). CDR3 DNA sequence: TGTGCCAGCAGCCAATTGAACACTGAAGCTTTCTTT. The encoded protein is CASSQLNTEAFF.

This clonotype was recorded many times. The V call is TRBV20-1, the J call TRBJ2-7, with 10 nucleotides matching TRBD1. J gave up 2 bases and V 6 bases, and 4 bases lay outside the gene matches. Per the germline V gene, CDR1 is DFQATT and CDR2 is SNEGSKA (reference sequence). CDR3 size: 13 residues. CDR3 protein: CSAFDRGPYEQYF. CDR3 nucleotide sequence: TGCAGTGCCTTCGACAGGGGGCCCTACGAGCAGTACTTC.

This clonotype was counted a few times. The gene calls are TRBV2 and TRBJ2-5; D remains ambiguous. The CDR3 has 13 amino acids. The germline gives CDR1 SNHLY, CDR2 FYNNEI. V was trimmed by 4 bases and J by 3 bases, leaving 9 bases between them. The CDR3 protein is CASSVVWEETQYF. CDR3 DNA sequence: TGTGCCAGCAGTGTAGTTTGGGAAGAGACCCAGTACTTC.

This clonotype was seen ten or more times. This CDR3 is CASSLGPATGELFF. The CDR3 nucleotides are TGTGCCAGCAGCTTGGGTCCAGCCACCGGGGAGCTGTTTTTT. The chain couples TRBV5-6 to TRBJ2-2, with no clear D. The CDR3 has 14 amino acids. Germline V CDR1 and CDR2: SGHDT, YYEEEE. V was clipped by 0 bases and J by 4 bases, with 7 bases between them.

The J gene is TRBJ1-2, the V gene TRBV19; D gene uncertain. The CDR3 contains 16 residues. Germline assignment: CDR1 LNHDA and CDR2 SQIVND (reference sequence). V gave up 2 bases and J gave up 4 bases, with 17 bases separating them. The CDR3 loop is CASSINMRPLFYGYTF. Here the CDR3 DNA reads TGTGCCAGTAGTATAAACATGCGTCCGTTATTCTATGGCTACACCTTC.

The chain combines TRBV10-2 with TRBJ2-3; 7 nucleotides line up with TRBD1. This CDR3 region has 15 residues. Germline CDR1 and CDR2: WSHSY and SAAADI. J gave up 4 bases and V 4 bases, and 8 bases lay outside the gene matches. The chain's CDR3 is CASSATRGQADTQYF. The CDR3, as DNA: TGCGCCAGCAGTGCGACGAGGGGGCAAGCAGATACGCAGTATTTT.

This clonotype was seen a handful of times. The chain combines TRBV20-1 with TRBJ2-7; the match to TRBD2 covers 7 bases. From germline, CDR1 is DFQATT and CDR2 SNEGSKA (reference sequence). Trimming took 5 bases from V and 3 from J; bases not matched to a gene: 13. This CDR3 spans 15 amino acids. CDR3 region: CSAAPPSGALYEQYF. The CDR3 DNA reads TGCAGTGCTGCTCCTCCTAGCGGTGCACTCTACGAGCAGTACTTC.